The clone carrying this TCR beta chain was seen only once. This specimen comes from a study of blood T cell repertoires in COVID-19. Original processing methods: The assay estimated nucleated cells by amplifying reference gene primers. Using immunoSEQ multiplex PCR, the repertoire was profiled, and TCRdb retains in-frame clones only, with some absent. From that table come the V and J calls and clone size; the DNA was used to work out D and trimming. The sample carries 240,000 or so clones, 70% to 85% recorded once. This CDR3 contains 13 residues. V shed 2 bases and J shed 7 bases, with 8 bases lying between them. Looked up from germline, CDR1 is WSHSY and CDR2 is SAAADI.

The chain joins TRBV10-2 to TRBJ2-2; the D is unclear. The sequence was collected from an elderly woman with acute or convalescent COVID-19. Sequencing was performed on peripheral blood. Here the CDR3 reads CASSEGSGGELFF. DNA of the CDR3: TGCGCCAGCAGTGAGGGGTCGGGCGGGGAGCTGTTTTTT.